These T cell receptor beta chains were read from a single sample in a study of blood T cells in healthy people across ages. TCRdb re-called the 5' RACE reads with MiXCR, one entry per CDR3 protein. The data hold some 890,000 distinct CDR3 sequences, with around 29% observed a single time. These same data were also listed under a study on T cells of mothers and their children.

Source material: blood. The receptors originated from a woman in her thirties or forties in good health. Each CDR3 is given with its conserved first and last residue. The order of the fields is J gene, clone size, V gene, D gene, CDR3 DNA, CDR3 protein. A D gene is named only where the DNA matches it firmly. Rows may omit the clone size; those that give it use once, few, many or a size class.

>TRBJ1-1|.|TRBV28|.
TGTGCCACCTACAAGAACACTGAAGCTTTCTTT
CATYKNTEAFF
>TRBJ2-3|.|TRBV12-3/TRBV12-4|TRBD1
TGTACCAGCAGTCCCCTCGGGACAGGGGCGACCGTGGATACGCAGTATTTT
CTSSPLGTGATVDTQYF
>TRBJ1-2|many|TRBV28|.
TGTGCCAGCAGCTTAAGGGCCTATGGCTACACCTTC
CASSLRAYGYTF
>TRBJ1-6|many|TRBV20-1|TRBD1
TGCAGTGTTCTCCGGACAGGGGGGGGTTCACCCCTCCACTTT
CSVLRTGGGSPLHF
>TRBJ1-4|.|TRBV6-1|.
TGTGCCAGCACCCGTACTCGCGGTAATGAAAAACTGTTTTTT
CASTRTRGNEKLFF
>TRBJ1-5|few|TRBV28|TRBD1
TGTGCCAGCAACGGACAGGACAATCAGCCCCAGCATTTT
CASNGQDNQPQHF
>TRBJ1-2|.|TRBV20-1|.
TGCAGTGCCCCAAATCGGGGCTATGGCTACACCTTC
CSAPNRGYGYTF
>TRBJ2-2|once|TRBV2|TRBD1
TGTGCCAGCAGTGGAAGGGACAGAGGGACCGGGGAGCTGTTTTTT
CASSGRDRGTGELFF
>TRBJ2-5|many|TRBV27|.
TGTGCCAGCAGTTTATCGTGGGGGGGCCGACAAGAGACCCAGTACTTC
CASSLSWGGRQETQYF
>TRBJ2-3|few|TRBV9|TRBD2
TGTGCCAGCAGCGTAGAAGCGGGGGCCCCCCCGGATACGCAGTATTTT
CASSVEAGAPPDTQYF
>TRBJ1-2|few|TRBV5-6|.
TGTGCCAGCAGCTCGGCAGGTATGAACTATGGCTACACCTTC
CASSSAGMNYGYTF
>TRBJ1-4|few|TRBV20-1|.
TGCAGTGCTAGAGATTATGGAGGGTCCGGCGGAAAACTGTTTTTT
CSARDYGGSGGKLFF
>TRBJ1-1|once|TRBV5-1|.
TGCGCCAGCAGCTTGAGGCAGGCAGTTATGAACACTGAAGCTTTCTTT
CASSLRQAVMNTEAFF
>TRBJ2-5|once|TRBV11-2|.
TGTGCCAGCAGCTTAAACAGGGATCTCGCGCAGTACTTC
CASSLNRDLAQYF
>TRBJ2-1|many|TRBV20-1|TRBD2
TGCAGTGCTAGAACTAGCGGGAGAGGTAATGAGCAGTTCTTC
CSARTSGRGNEQFF
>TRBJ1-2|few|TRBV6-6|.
TGTGCCAGCAGTTACTCGCCCTATCTCTATGGCTACACCTTC
CASSYSPYLYGYTF
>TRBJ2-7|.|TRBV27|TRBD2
TGTGCCAGCAGTTTCGGGGGCGGGGGGACCTACGAGCAGTACTTC
CASSFGGGGTYEQYF
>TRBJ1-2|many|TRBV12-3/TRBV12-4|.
TGTGCCAGCAGTCCAGGGTTGAACTATGGCTACACCTTC
CASSPGLNYGYTF
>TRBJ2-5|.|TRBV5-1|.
TGCATCAGCAGCTTGGAGGGCAGCCTCGGGGAGACCCAGTACTTC
CISSLEGSLGETQYF
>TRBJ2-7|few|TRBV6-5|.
TGTGCCAGCAGTTACTTGGACAGATCCTACGAGCAGTACTTC
CASSYLDRSYEQYF
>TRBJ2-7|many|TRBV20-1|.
TGCAGTGCTAGCAGGGACCACGAGCAGTACTTC
CSASRDHEQYF
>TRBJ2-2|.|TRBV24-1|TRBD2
TGTGCCACCAGTGCTGTGACTAGCGGGGGCCCGAACACCGGGGAGCTGTTTTTT
CATSAVTSGGPNTGELFF
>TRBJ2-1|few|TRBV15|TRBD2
TGTGCCACCAGCAGAAATCCGAGCGGGGCCAATGAGCAGTTCTTC
CATSRNPSGANEQFF
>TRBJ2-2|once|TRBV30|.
TGTGCCTGGTTGGTCAGGGAAAGGAACACCGGGGAGCTGTTTTTT
CAWLVRERNTGELFF
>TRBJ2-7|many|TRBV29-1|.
TGCAGCGTTGATTTTGGGTTGACGGTCGGCGACGAGCAGTACTTC
CSVDFGLTVGDEQYF
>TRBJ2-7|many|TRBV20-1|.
TGCAGTGCTTCCGGGCCTAGCTACGAGCAGTACTTC
CSASGPSYEQYF
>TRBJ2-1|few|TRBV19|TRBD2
TGTGCCAGTACCATCGCACTAGCGAACTACAATGAGCAGTTCTTC
CASTIALANYNEQFF
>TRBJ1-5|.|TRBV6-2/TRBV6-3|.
TGTGCCAGCAGTTACTTTACCGGGCACAATCAGCCCCAGCATTTT
CASSYFTGHNQPQHF
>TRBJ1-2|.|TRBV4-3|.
TGCGCCAGCAGCCGGACATCGGGAAGTAACTATGGCTACACCTTC
CASSRTSGSNYGYTF
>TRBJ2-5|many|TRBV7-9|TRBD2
TGTGCCACCCTGTCCCTAGCGGGGGTAGAGACCCAGTACTTC
CATLSLAGVETQYF
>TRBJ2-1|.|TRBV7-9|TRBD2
TGTGCCAGTGGGGAGGGCCCTTACAATGAGCAGTTCTTC
CASGEGPYNEQFF
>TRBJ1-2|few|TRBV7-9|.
TGTGCCAGCAGCACCAGGACGGAGTTCGGCGGCTACACCTTC
CASSTRTEFGGYTF
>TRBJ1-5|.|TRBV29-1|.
TGCAGCGTTGAAATTCCGGGTCCGGGGAATCAGCCCCAGCATTTT
CSVEIPGPGNQPQHF
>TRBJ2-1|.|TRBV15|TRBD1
TGTGCCACCAGCAGGATTTGGGGGGACAGGGGATGCAATGAGCAGTTCTTC
CATSRIWGDRGCNEQFF
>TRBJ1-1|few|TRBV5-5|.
TGTGCCAGCAGCCACGAGGGACCTGAAGCTTTCTTT
CASSHEGPEAFF
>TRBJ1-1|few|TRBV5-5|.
TGTGCCAGCAGCGCGCTGGGGGTTGGCGGAGCTTTCTTT
CASSALGVGGAFF
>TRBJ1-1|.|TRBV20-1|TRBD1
TGCAGCGGAGGCCAGGGGGCGCGGAACACTGAAGCTTTCTTT
CSGGQGARNTEAFF
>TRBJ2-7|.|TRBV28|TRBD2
TGTGCCAGCAGTTTTCCTTGGCGGGGGGCCTACGAGCAGTACTTC
CASSFPWRGAYEQYF
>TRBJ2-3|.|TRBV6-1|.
TGTGCCAGCAGTGAAGTATTCCCCTCTCCGAGCACAGATACGCAGTATTTT
CASSEVFPSPSTDTQYF
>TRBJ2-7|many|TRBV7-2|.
TGTGCCAGCAGCTTAGCGCCGGGTTCCAACGAGCAGTACTTC
CASSLAPGSNEQYF
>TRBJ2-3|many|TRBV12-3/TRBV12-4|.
TGTGCCAGCACTTACGACTTCCTCTCTAGCACAGATACGCAGTATTTT
CASTYDFLSSTDTQYF
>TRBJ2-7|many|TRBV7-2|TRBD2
TGTGCCAGCAGCTCCCAAAGCGGGGGGGCGTACGAGCAGTACTTC
CASSSQSGGAYEQYF
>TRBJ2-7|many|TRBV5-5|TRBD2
TGTGCCAGCAGCCCCCCACTAGCGGGGGGCTCCTACGAGCAGTACTTC
CASSPPLAGGSYEQYF
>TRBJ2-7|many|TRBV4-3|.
TGCGCCAGCAGCCAAGAGCGGGGGCCCTACGAGCAGTACTTC
CASSQERGPYEQYF
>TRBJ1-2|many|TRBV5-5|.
TGTGCCAGCACCTCGGGGACTAAAGACTATGGCTACACCTTC
CASTSGTKDYGYTF
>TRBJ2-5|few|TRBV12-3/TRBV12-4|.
TGTGCCAGCAGTTTGGGGGACGCTCCGAGGGAGACCCAGTACTTC
CASSLGDAPRETQYF
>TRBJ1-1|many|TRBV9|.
TGTGCCAGCAGCGTTATAGGGGGCACTGAAGCTTTCTTT
CASSVIGGTEAFF
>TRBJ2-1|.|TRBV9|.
TGTGCCAGCAGCGCCGGGCAGGGGTCCTACAATGAGCAGTTCTTC
CASSAGQGSYNEQFF